This T cell receptor (beta chain) was sequenced during a study of monozygotic twins with inflammatory bowel disease. The CDR3 covers 18 residues. TCRdb reprocessed the 5' RACE reads and reports one entry per CDR3 protein, with no DNA. The sample totals some 200,000 distinct CDR3 sequences; its top ten clones hold 1.5% to 2%. Study results and limitations: IBD patients shared fewer clonotypes with other individuals than healthy twins, especially patients with disease activity signs. Against healthy co-twins, IBD patients had lower TCRbeta diversity (measured by inverse Simpson).

A note on this clonotype: What it recognizes is unknown.

The chain couples TRBV12-3 or TRBV12-4 to TRBJ2-3; the TRBD2 assignment by TCRdb is unverifiable without DNA. The receptor comes from a human donor with ulcerative colitis or Crohn's disease, or a healthy co-twin of an affected twin (not recorded which). The sample consisted of blood. The CDR3 sequence is CASSHDVYSGGDTDTQYF.